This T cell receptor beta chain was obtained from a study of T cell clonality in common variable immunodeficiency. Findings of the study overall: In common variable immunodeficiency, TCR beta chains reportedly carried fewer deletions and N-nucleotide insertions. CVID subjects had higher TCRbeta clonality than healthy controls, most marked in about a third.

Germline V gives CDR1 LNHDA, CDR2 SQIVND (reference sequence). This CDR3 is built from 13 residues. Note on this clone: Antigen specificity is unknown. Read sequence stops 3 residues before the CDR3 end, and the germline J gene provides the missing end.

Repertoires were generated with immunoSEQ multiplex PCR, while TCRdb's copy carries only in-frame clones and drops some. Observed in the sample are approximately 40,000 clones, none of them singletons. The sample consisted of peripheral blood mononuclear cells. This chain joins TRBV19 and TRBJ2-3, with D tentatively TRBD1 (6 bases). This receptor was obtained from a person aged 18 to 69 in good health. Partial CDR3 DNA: TGTGCCAGTGGGAGACAGGAGCAAGAGACG. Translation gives CASGRQEQET. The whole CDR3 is CASGRQEQETQYF. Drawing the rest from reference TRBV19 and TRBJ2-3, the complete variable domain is DGGITQSPKYLFRKEGQNVTLSCEQNLNHDAMYWYRQDPGQGLRLIYYSQIVNDFQKGDIAEGYSVSREKKESFPLTVTSAQKNPTAFYLCASGRQEQETQYFGPGTRLTVL.